This T cell receptor beta chain was obtained from a study of OX40 agonist ivuxolimab in advanced cancers. Across the whole study: An agonistic human IgG2 monoclonal antibody against OX40 (CD134) was given.

The V end was cut by 0 bases, the J end by 2 bases, with 14 bases between. CDR1 and CDR2 (germline): SGHRS, YFSETQ. The CDR3 extends over 17 amino acids. Clones were sequenced by immunoSEQ multiplex PCR, and TCRdb holds only the in-frame ones, with some missing. The data contain around 150,000 clones, 90% of them singletons. For this clone: Antigen specificity is unknown.

General study results and limits: Clonal expansion was seen in CD4+ and CD8+ blood T cells by week 6 at 0.1 to 3.0 mg/kg. Expanded clones were, on average, more numerous among CD8+ T cells than CD4+.

This clonotype originated in an adult with an advanced solid tumor such as melanoma, head and neck, liver or kidney cancer. This chain uses TRBV5-1 with TRBJ1-4; maybe TRBD1 (5 bases). Material: CD4+ or CD8+ T cells sorted from blood, obtained in a trial of the OX40 agonist ivuxolimab. DNA for the CDR3: TGCGCCAGCAGCTTGGCCGGGGAAAGGGACACTAATGAAAAACTGTTTTTT. It codes for CASSLAGERDTNEKLFF.